This T cell receptor (beta chain) comes out of a study of blood T cell repertoires in COVID-19. Turning to the study itself: The United States, Italy and Spain were the sources of the acute and convalescent COVID-19 samples. PBMCs, B-cell-depleted T cells, or T cells provided the cDNA or gDNA that made up the material.

Enrolled through a virtual design, the participants were between about 18 and 100 years of age and came from some 25 US areas. Original handling: The authors estimated nucleated cell counts from reference gene primer amplification. Produced via immunoSEQ multiplex PCR; TCRdb's table is partial and in-frame only. V, J and clone size reflect that table, while D and trimming were determined from the DNA. Here the sample spans some 130,000 clones, around 82% being singletons. V gave up 5 bases and J gave up 6 bases; unmatched junction bases: 11. The CDR3 covers 15 residues. Germline V CDR1 and CDR2: SGHDT, YYEEEE.

The material sequenced was PBMCs or T cells enriched from blood (not recorded which). The receptor comes from a man aged 35-49 years with acute COVID-19. The chain links TRBV5-6 to TRBJ2-3; 8 positions agree with TRBD2. The DNA for the CDR3 is TGTGCCAGCAGTTATAGCGGGATCGAGGGGGATACGCAGTATTTT. Its translation is CASSYSGIEGDTQYF.